The clone carrying this T cell receptor (beta chain) has at least ten counts. Its antigen is as yet unknown. The data were obtained in a study of T cells in Graves' hyperthyroidism and ophthalmopathy. Study-level findings and limits: For ophthalmopathy, model prediction preceded onset by a median 6.5 months. In blood, most of the thyroid clonotypes expanded above 0.001 were also present.

RNA transcripts gave rise to amplified TCR beta CDR3 regions. During a first-round RT-PCR of the TCR CDR3, the HTBI primer set was used. TCRdb independently ran MiXCR on the multiplex PCR reads; one entry per CDR3 protein. The table shows about 770,000 distinct CDR3 sequences, with roughly a sixth occurring only once. The CDR3 is made up of 13 amino acids. V gave up 4 bases and J gave up 3 bases, with 8 bases separating them. Germline lookup yields CDR1 SGDLS and CDR2 YYNGEE. Criteria for exclusion of patients were uncontrolled infection, other autoimmune disease, pregnancy or lactation. The source material was blood. The receptor's source is a woman aged 45 to 65 with Graves' hyperthyroidism that later progressed to Graves' ophthalmopathy. The chain carries TRBV9 and TRBJ2-1; D unresolved. CDR3 bases: TGTGCCAGCAGCCCGGACGGCTACAATGAGCAGTTCTTC. The encoded protein is CASSPDGYNEQFF.